Sequencing of this T cell receptor (beta chain) was carried out in a study of CD8 T cells in Susac syndrome. A quantity of roughly 0.5 to 1 ug RNA underwent reverse transcription using random hexamers. TCRdb re-derived calls from the immunoSEQ multiplex PCR reads in MiXCR, one entry per CDR3 protein. The table lists some 200,000 distinct CDR3 sequences, about 95% of them singletons. The sequence was obtained from a human donor with multiple sclerosis. Sequenced material: CD4+ T cells from PBMCs.

DNA for the CDR3: TGCAGTGCTAGCCTGTATGGCTACACCTTC. As protein: CSASLYGYTF. The chain couples TRBV20-1 to TRBJ1-2; D gene ambiguous. CDR1 and CDR2 (germline): DFQATT, SNEGSKA (reference sequence). There are 10 residues in the CDR3. The germline V and J ends were trimmed by 3 bases and 5 bases, with 4 bases remaining between them.